This T cell receptor (beta chain) was observed in a study of blood T cells in healthy people across ages. The study's findings and limits: The authors considered diversity estimates from one million T cells to be underestimates.

This clonotype was counted once. No antigen is known for it. PCR was performed a second time for 7 to 11 cycles using a sample-barcoded 5' primer and a J-beta primer mix. TCRdb independently ran MiXCR on the 5' RACE reads; one entry per CDR3 protein. The data hold about 1 million distinct CDR3 sequences, with roughly 45% observed a single time. The germline V gene encodes CDR1 SGHRS and CDR2 YFSETQ. CDR3 length equals 14 residues. The genes are TRBV5-1 and TRBJ2-1; 8 positions match TRBD2. The J call is doubtful: the DNA matches TRBJ2-7 better. The TCR originated in a woman between 55 and 75 years old in good health. The specimen sequenced was blood. CDR3 protein: CASSSGLEHNEQYF. The CDR3 nucleotides read TGCGCCAGCAGCTCGGGACTAGAACACAATGAGCAGTACTTC.